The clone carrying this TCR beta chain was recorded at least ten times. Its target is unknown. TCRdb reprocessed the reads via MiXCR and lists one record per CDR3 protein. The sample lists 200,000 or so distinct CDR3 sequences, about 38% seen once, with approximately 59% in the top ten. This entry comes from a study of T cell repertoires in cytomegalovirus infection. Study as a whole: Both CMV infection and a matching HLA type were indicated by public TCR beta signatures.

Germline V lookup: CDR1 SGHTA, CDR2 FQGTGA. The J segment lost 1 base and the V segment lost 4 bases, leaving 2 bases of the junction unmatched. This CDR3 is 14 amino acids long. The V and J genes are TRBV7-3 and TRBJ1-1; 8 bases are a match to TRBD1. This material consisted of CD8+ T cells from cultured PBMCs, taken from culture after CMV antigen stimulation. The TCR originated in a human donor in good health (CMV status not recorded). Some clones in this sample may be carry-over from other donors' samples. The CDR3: CASSSTGGNTEAFF. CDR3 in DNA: TGTGCCAGCAGCTCAACAGGGGGGAACACTGAAGCTTTCTTT.